These 10 T cell receptor beta chains share one sample of origin, sequenced in a study of T cells in Graves' hyperthyroidism and ophthalmopathy. Amplification of TCR beta CDR3 regions was performed using RNA transcripts as template. TCR CDR3 underwent first-round RT-PCR with the HTBI primer set. TCRdb re-analysed the multiplex PCR reads in MiXCR, keeping a single row per CDR3 protein. This table has hundreds of thousands of distinct CDR3 sequences, about 15% appearing once. Sequencing was performed on blood. All receptors derive from a woman younger than 30 with Graves' hyperthyroidism.

This clonotype appeared many times. The CDR3 nucleotides are TGCAGCGTTGAAGAGAGGGCAGGGACGAACACTGAAGCTTTCTTT. It encodes CSVEERAGTNTEAFF. V gene TRBV29-1 combines with J gene TRBJ1-1, with a weak D call TRBD1 (5 bases). There are 15 residues in the CDR3. Trimming removed 0 bases at V and 1 base at J, with 12 bases between. The V gene's germline CDR1 is SQVTM and CDR2 ANQGSEA.

This clonotype was recorded at least ten times. The rearrangement uses TRBV7-8 and TRBJ1-5; the D gene is possibly TRBD1 (5 bases). The germline V gene has CDR1 SGHVS and CDR2 FQNEAQ. This CDR3 region has 15 residues. V was cut by 5 bases and J by 2 bases, with 13 bases left in between. As DNA, the CDR3 is TGTGCCAGCAGCGGCAGGGTCGGGGGCAATCAGCCCCAGCATTTT. Residues: CASSGRVGGNQPQHF. The variable domain in full, with the rest retrieved from reference TRBV7-8 and TRBJ1-5, is GAGVSQSPRYKVAKRGQDVALRCDPISGHVSLFWYQQALGQGPEFLTYFQNEAQLDKSGLPSDRFFAERPEGSVSTLKIQRTQQEDSAVYLCASSGRVGGNQPQHFGDGTRLSIL.

This clonotype was recorded at least ten times. The rearrangement joins TRBV4-1 to TRBJ2-1; D could derive from TRBD1 or TRBD2 (6 bases each). The CDR3 is made up of 17 amino acids. From germline, CDR1 is MGHRA and CDR2 YSYEKL. V lost 5 bases to trimming and J lost 9 bases, with 26 bases between them. The CDR3 is CASSFRLGGTLFSEQFF. The DNA of the CDR3 is TGCGCCAGCAGCTTTCGACTAGGGGGGACATTGTTCAGTGAGCAGTTCTTC.

The chain joins TRBV5-6 to TRBJ2-6, with D maybe TRBD1 (5 bases). CDR3 length equals 15 residues. V was trimmed by 4 bases and J by 4 bases, leaving 12 bases between them. Germline V gives CDR1 SGHDT, CDR2 YYEEEE. CDR3 amino acids: CASSPTWGGANVLTF. For the CDR3, the DNA is TGTGCCAGCAGCCCTACATGGGGCGGGGCCAACGTCCTGACTTTC.

This clonotype was counted ten times or more. This chain joins TRBV9 and TRBJ2-5, with D perhaps given as TRBD1 or TRBD2 (6 bases each). Germline assignment: CDR1 SGDLS and CDR2 YYNGEE. Deletions cut 3 bases from V and 3 bases from J, with 12 bases between. The CDR3 loop spans 14 amino acids. The CDR3 loop is CASSGGAREETQYF. DNA of the CDR3: TGTGCCAGCAGCGGGGGGGCACGGGAAGAGACCCAGTACTTC.

This clonotype was seen ten or more times. The chain employs TRBV6-1 and TRBJ2-1; no clear D. Trimming removed 2 bases from V and 8 bases from J, with 16 bases in between. Germline V gene lookup returns CDR1 MNHNS and CDR2 SASEGT. The CDR3 has 15 residues. The CDR3 reads CASSEWGASLDEQFF. As DNA, the CDR3 is TGTGCCAGCAGTGAATGGGGTGCCAGCCTCGATGAGCAGTTCTTC.

The sample holds many counts of this clonotype. The J gene is TRBJ2-7, the V gene TRBV7-2, with D uncertain. CDR3 length: 14 residues. V was cut by 5 bases and J by 4 bases, with 15 bases left in between. Germline CDR1 and CDR2: SGHTA and FQGNSA. This CDR3 reads CASSRVLTAYEQYF. The DNA for the CDR3 is TGTGCCAGCAGCCGCGTCCTAACGGCGTACGAGCAGTACTTC.

This chain links TRBV7-2 with TRBJ2-7; D remains ambiguous. Germline V gene sequence: CDR1 SGHTA, CDR2 FQGNSA. The V and J ends lost 5 bases and 2 bases respectively, with 13 bases between them. The CDR3 is made up of 14 amino acids. CDR3 DNA sequence: TGTGCCAGCAGCCCTTTCTCTACGGCCTACGAGCAGTACTTC. Protein sequence: CASSPFSTAYEQYF. The full variable domain, its missing parts supplied by reference TRBV7-2 and TRBJ2-7, is GAGVSQSPSNKVTEKGKDVELRCDPISGHTALYWYRQSLGQGLEFLIYFQGNSAPDKSGLPSDRFSAERTGGSVSTLTIQRTQQEDSAVYLCASSPFSTAYEQYFGPGTRLTVT.

On this clonotype itself: A much more abundant neighbour one base away suggests this may be a read error. The CDR3 loop is CASGSDRVLNEQFF. The CDR3 DNA follows: TGCGCCAGCGGCTCGGACAGGGTCCTCAATGAGCAGTTCTTC. V gene TRBV5-1 combines with J gene TRBJ2-1; 8 nucleotides match TRBD1. V dropped 7 bases and J dropped 6; count of bases not matched to a gene: 9. From germline, CDR1 is SGHRS and CDR2 YFSETQ. This CDR3 contains 14 residues. The variable domain in full, completed from reference TRBV5-1 and TRBJ2-1, reads KAGVTQTPRYLIKTRGQQVTLSCSPISGHRSVSWYQQTPGQGLQFLFEYFSETQRNKGNFPGRFSGRQFSNSRSEMNVSTLELGDSALYLCASGSDRVLNEQFFGPGTRLTVL.

This clonotype was detected ten times or more. The gene calls are TRBV27 and TRBJ2-1, with TRBD2 matching 8 bases. Per the germline V gene, CDR1 is MNHEY and CDR2 is SMNVEV (reference sequence). The V gene end was trimmed by 5 bases and the J gene end by 6 bases; junction bases not matched to a gene: 9. CDR3 size: 15 residues. For the CDR3, the DNA is TGTGCCAGCAGTGACGGGAGGGCGGGAGGCAATGAGCAGTTCTTC. This sequence encodes CASSDGRAGGNEQFF.